The 22 T cell receptor beta chains reported below all come from one sample, sequenced in a study of T cell changes during pregnancy in multiple sclerosis. Assay: immunoSEQ multiplex PCR; the TCRdb copy retains only in-frame clones and omits some. The sample includes 35,000 to 40,000 clones, roughly 90% of them seen just once. Material: peripheral blood, obtained in the third trimester of pregnancy. The receptors originated from a female donor in good health, enrolled as a control in a pregnancy study.

The chain employs TRBV28 and TRBJ1-2, with D hard to call. The CDR3 spans 13 residues. Trimming left V 6 bases short and J 8 bases short, with 16 bases between. Germline-derived CDR1 and CDR2 are MDHEN and SYDVKM. CDR3 sequence: CASSPPGEGGYTF. DNA for the CDR3: TGTGCCAGCAGCCCCCCTGGGGAGGGAGGCTACACCTTC.

By share, this clone counts as medium-sized. This chain joins TRBV7-3 and TRBJ1-2; maybe TRBD1 (5 bases). The CDR3 runs to 19 residues. The germline V gene encodes CDR1 SGHTA and CDR2 FQGTGA. V lost 1 base, J lost 8 bases, and 29 bases lay in between. The chain's CDR3 is CASSLSRGGKVRRGRGYTF. CDR3 nucleotides: TGTGCCAGCAGCTTAAGTCGGGGGGGAAAGGTAAGAAGAGGGCGCGGCTACACCTTC. The full variable domain, with the rest looked up from reference TRBV7-3 and TRBJ1-2, is GAGVSQTPSNKVTEKGKYVELRCDPISGHTALYWYRQSLGQGPEFLIYFQGTGAADDSGLPNDRFFAVRPEGSVSTLKIQRTERGDSAVYLCASSLSRGGKVRRGRGYTFGSGTRLTVV.

This chain uses TRBV6-4 with TRBJ2-2; 7 bases line up with TRBD1. The CDR3 loop spans 14 amino acids. Germline values: CDR1 MRHNA, CDR2 SNTAGT. With 5 bases clipped from V and 3 bases from J, the junction kept 3 bases outside the gene matches. The CDR3 coding sequence is TGTGCCAGCAGTCGGACAGGCGACACCGGGGAGCTGTTTTTT. Encoded protein: CASSRTGDTGELFF.

This CDR3 is CASSLDDGHTDTQYF. DNA of the CDR3: TGTGCCAGCAGCTTAGACGACGGACACACAGATACGCAGTATTTT. The genes are TRBV11-2 and TRBJ2-3, with D perhaps matching TRBD1 (5 bases). CDR3 length: 15 residues. Between the trimmed V and J ends, which lost 0 bases and 2 bases, there was a span of 9 bases. Germline CDR1 and CDR2: SGHAT and FQNNGV.

This clone was seen once. The V and J genes are TRBV28 and TRBJ1-1, with no clear D. The CDR3 is 11 amino acids. V gave up 6 bases and J gave up 11 bases, with 13 bases separating them. Germline CDR1 and CDR2: MDHEN and SYDVKM. CDR3 in DNA: TGTGCCAGCAGGTCCTCGATACAGGCTTTCTTT. It specifies CASRSSIQAFF.

The chain links TRBV6-5 to TRBJ1-1, with D maybe TRBD1 (6 bases). CDR1 and CDR2 (germline): MNHEY, SVGAGI. V lost 6 bases to trimming and J lost 0 bases, with 14 bases between them. The CDR3 runs to 15 residues. The CDR3 region has the DNA TGTGCCAGCAGACGGGGACGGGACATGAACACTGAAGCTTTCTTT. Protein sequence: CASRRGRDMNTEAFF.

The J gene is TRBJ1-6, the V gene TRBV9, with D possibly being TRBD1 (5 bases). Germline V gene lookup returns CDR1 SGDLS and CDR2 YYNGEE. Deletions cut 0 bases from V and 6 bases from J, with 10 bases between. The length of the CDR3 is 15 residues. The CDR3 reads CASSVDPGINSPLHF. Written as DNA, the CDR3 is TGTGCCAGCAGCGTAGATCCAGGGATTAATTCACCCCTCCACTTT.

This chain joins TRBV10-3 and TRBJ2-5; TRBD2 aligns across 14 bases. Germline V CDR1 and CDR2: ENHRY, SYGVKD. This CDR3 region has 19 residues. J lost 5 bases, V lost 2 bases, and 13 bases had no gene match. The chain's CDR3 is CAISEPPGTSGGTRETQYF. CDR3 DNA: TGTGCCATCAGTGAGCCGCCCGGGACTAGCGGGGGTACAAGGGAGACCCAGTACTTC.

V is TRBV4-2 and J is TRBJ1-1; the D is unclear. The V end lost 0 bases, the J end lost 6 bases, and 14 bases lay between the germline ends. CDR1 and CDR2 (germline): LGHNA, YNFKEQ. This CDR3 is 15 amino acids long. CDR3 sequence (DNA): TGTGCCAGCAGCCAAGACCCTGGAGTTCCCTCTGAAGCTTTCTTT. As protein: CASSQDPGVPSEAFF.

This chain joins TRBV6-6 and TRBJ2-2; possible D gene TRBD2, 6 bases. Trimming took off 5 bases at V and 0 bases at J, with 13 bases between the two ends. The CDR3 is 16 amino acids. Germline CDR1 MNHNY, CDR2 SVGAGI (reference sequence). The CDR3 DNA sequence: TGTGCCAGCAGTCCCCGTGGCGGGGCGAACACCGGGGAGCTGTTTTTT. Encoded protein: CASSPRGGANTGELFF.

The V call is TRBV6-1, the J call TRBJ2-1; 7 bases are a match to TRBD1. The CDR3 runs to 15 residues. In germline, CDR1 is MNHNS, CDR2 SASEGT. With V trimmed by 1 base and J by 5 bases, 5 bases remained unmatched. The CDR3 DNA is TGTGCCAGCAGTGAAGATCCGGGACAGCACAATGAGCAGTTCTTC. Residues: CASSEDPGQHNEQFF.

V usage is TRBV21-1 and J usage is TRBJ1-2; TRBD1 is the table's D call and was not checked against the DNA. TRBV21-1 is classified as a pseudogene. This CDR3 is 19 amino acids long. The CDR3 nucleotides are TGTGCCAGCAGCAAAGCGCAAAGGGACAGGGGGCGCGAAGCGCTTGGCTACACCTTC. This gives the protein CASSKAQRDRGREALGYTF.

The chain links TRBV27 to TRBJ2-5, with a possible D match to TRBD1 (6 bases). The length of the CDR3 is 17 residues. V lost 6 bases, J lost 0 bases, and 20 bases lay in between. CDR1 and CDR2 from the germline V gene are MNHEY and SMNVEV (reference sequence). CDR3 bases: TGTGCCAGCAGGTCTGACAGGTACGATCCGTACCAAGAGACCCAGTACTTC. Translation gives CASRSDRYDPYQETQYF.

The chain links TRBV6-5 to TRBJ2-5; D may be TRBD2 (7 bases). The CDR3 runs to 16 residues. V was trimmed by 4 bases and J by 4 bases, leaving 19 bases between them. Germline CDR1 reads MNHEY; CDR2 reads SVGAGI. The CDR3 region is CASSSKGGVGGETQYF. The DNA of the CDR3 is TGTGCCAGCAGTTCGAAGGGGGGGGTAGGGGGAGAGACCCAGTACTTC.

The V call is TRBV7-9, the J call TRBJ2-3; TRBD1 agrees at 7 bases. This CDR3 has 15 amino acids. Per germline, CDR1 SEHNR and CDR2 FQNEAQ (reference sequence). The junction had 5 bases not matched to a gene; V was cut back by 5 bases and J by 0 bases. CDR3 amino acids: CASSPQGSSTDTQYF. The DNA for the CDR3 is TGTGCCAGCAGCCCACAGGGGTCTAGCACAGATACGCAGTATTTT.

The chain couples TRBV2 to TRBJ2-1; TRBD1 is a possible D gene (6 bases). Per the germline V gene, CDR1 is SNHLY and CDR2 is FYNNEI. This CDR3 has 15 amino acids. V gave up 4 bases and J gave up 1 base, with 11 bases separating them. CDR3 DNA sequence: TGTGCCAGCAGTGCAGGGGCCGGGTCCTACAATGAGCAGTTCTTC. As protein: CASSAGAGSYNEQFF.

This chain uses TRBV5-6 with TRBJ2-7; tentatively, D is TRBD1 (7 bases). Trimming pared 2 bases from V and 5 bases from J, leaving 14 bases between. Germline CDR1 is SGHDT and CDR2 is YYEEEE. The CDR3 covers 14 residues. Here the CDR3 reads CASSFPGGKNEQYF. CDR3 nucleotide sequence: TGTGCCAGCAGCTTCCCAGGGGGGAAAAACGAGCAGTACTTC.

The CDR3 sequence: CASLTGTANNSPLHF. The CDR3 region has the DNA TGTGCCAGTCTTACCGGGACAGCTAATAATTCACCCCTCCACTTT. The V gene is TRBV28, the J gene TRBJ1-6; 7 bases agree with TRBD1. J lost 5 bases, V lost 9 bases, and 10 bases had no gene match. Germline CDR1 and CDR2: MDHEN and SYDVKM. This CDR3 comprises 15 residues. The whole variable domain, remainder taken from reference TRBV28 and TRBJ1-6, is DVKVTQSSRYLVKRTGEKVFLECVQDMDHENMFWYRQDPGLGLRLIYFSYDVKMKEKGDIPEGYSVSREKKERFSLILESASTNQTSMYLCASLTGTANNSPLHFGNGTRLTVT.

This clone has more than one count but fewer than ten. The chain combines TRBV28 with TRBJ1-1; no reliable D call. Germline CDR1 MDHEN, CDR2 SYDVKM. The CDR3 sequence is 12 residues long. Trimming pared 5 bases from V and 0 bases from J, leaving 4 bases between. The chain's CDR3 is CASSPMNTEAFF. The CDR3, as DNA: TGTGCCAGCAGTCCTATGAACACTGAAGCTTTCTTT.

The V and J genes are TRBV5-6 and TRBJ2-7; 7 bases match TRBD1. Germline lookup yields CDR1 SGHDT and CDR2 YYEEEE. Trimming cost V 4 bases and J 4 bases; bases outside gene matches: 8. This CDR3 has 14 amino acids. The CDR3 sequence is CASSATGYLYEQYF. CDR3 DNA sequence: TGTGCCAGCAGCGCGACAGGGTACTTGTACGAGCAGTACTTC. Combining the CDR3 with reference TRBV5-6 and TRBJ2-7 gives the whole variable domain DAGVTQSPTHLIKTRGQQVTLRCSPKSGHDTVSWYQQALGQGPQFIFQYYEEEERQRGNFPDRFSGHQFPNYSSELNVNALLLGDSALYLCASSATGYLYEQYFGPGTRLTVT.

CDR3 sequence reads: CASSGPGLGSYEQYF. The DNA for the CDR3 is TGTGCCAGCAGCGGACCGGGACTAGGCTCCTACGAGCAGTACTTC. The chain recombines TRBV7-2 with TRBJ2-7, with 8 positions matching TRBD2. Looked up from germline, CDR1 is SGHTA and CDR2 is FQGNSA. The CDR3 consists of 15 residues. After removal of 5 bases from V and 0 bases from J, the junction contained 6 bases not matched to a gene.

The CDR3 region has the DNA TGTGCCAGCAGCGTAGGGAGTAGCGGTAACACCGGGGAGCTGTTTTTT. Translated, it gives CASSVGSSGNTGELFF. The chain recombines TRBV9 with TRBJ2-2; possibly TRBD2 for D (6 bases). The CDR3 spans 16 residues. V lost 0 bases and J 2 bases, leaving 11 bases between the germline ends. Germline assignment: CDR1 SGDLS and CDR2 YYNGEE.